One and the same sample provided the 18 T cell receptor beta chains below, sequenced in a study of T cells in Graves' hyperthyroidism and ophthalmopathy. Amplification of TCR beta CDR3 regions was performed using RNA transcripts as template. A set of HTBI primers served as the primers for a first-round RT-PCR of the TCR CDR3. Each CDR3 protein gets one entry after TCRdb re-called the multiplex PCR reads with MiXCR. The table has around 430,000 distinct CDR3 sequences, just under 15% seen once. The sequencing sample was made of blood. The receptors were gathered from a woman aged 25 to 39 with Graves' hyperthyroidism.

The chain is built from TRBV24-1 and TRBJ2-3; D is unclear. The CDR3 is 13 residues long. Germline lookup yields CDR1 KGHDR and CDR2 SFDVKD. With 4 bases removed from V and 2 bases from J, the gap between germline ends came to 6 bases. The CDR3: CATSEKNTDTQYF. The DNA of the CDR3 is TGTGCCACCAGTGAGAAAAACACAGATACGCAGTATTTT.

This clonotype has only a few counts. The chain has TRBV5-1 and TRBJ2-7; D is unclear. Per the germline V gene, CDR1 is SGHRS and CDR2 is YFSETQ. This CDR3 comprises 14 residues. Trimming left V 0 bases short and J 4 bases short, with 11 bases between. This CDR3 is CASSLDSLGYEQYF. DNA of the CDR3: TGCGCCAGCAGCTTGGACTCCCTTGGGTACGAGCAGTACTTC.

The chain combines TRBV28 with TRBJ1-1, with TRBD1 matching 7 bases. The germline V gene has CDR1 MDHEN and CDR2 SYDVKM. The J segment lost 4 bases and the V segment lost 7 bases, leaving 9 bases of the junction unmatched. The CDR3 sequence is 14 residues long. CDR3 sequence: CASILSGTVTEAFF. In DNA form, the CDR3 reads TGTGCCAGCATACTCTCCGGGACAGTCACTGAAGCTTTCTTT.

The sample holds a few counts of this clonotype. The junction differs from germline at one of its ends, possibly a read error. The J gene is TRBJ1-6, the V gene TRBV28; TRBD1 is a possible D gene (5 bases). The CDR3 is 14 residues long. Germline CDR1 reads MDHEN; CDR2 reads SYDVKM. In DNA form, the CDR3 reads TGTGCCAGCAGACCGGGACGGATTAATTCACTCCTCCACTTT. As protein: CASRPGRINSLLHF.

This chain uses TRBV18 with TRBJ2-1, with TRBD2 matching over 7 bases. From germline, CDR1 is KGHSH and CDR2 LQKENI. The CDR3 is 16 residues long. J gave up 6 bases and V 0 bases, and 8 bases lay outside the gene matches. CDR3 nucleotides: TGTGCCAGCTCACCACCGAAGAGGGAGGGCCGCAATGAGCAGTTCTTC. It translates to CASSPPKREGRNEQFF.

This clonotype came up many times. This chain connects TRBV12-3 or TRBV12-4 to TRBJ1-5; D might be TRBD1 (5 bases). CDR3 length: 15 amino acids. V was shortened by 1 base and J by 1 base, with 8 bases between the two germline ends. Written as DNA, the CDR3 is TGTGCCAGCAGTTTAGGGGGGAGCAGCAATCAGCCCCAGCATTTT. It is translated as CASSLGGSSNQPQHF.

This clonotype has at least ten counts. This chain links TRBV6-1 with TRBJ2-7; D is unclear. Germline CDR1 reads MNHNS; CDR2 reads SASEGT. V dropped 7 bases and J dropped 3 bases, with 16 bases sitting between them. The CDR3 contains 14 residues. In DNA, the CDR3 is TGTGCCAGCACCGAAGGTTGGGCAAACTACGAGCAGTACTTC. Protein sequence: CASTEGWANYEQYF.

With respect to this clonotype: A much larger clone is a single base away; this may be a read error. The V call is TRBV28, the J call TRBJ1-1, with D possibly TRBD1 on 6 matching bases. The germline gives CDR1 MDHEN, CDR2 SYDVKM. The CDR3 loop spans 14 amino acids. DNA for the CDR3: TGTGCCAGCAGAAACAGGGTAAGATCCACTGAAGCTCTCTTT. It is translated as CASRNRVRSTEALF. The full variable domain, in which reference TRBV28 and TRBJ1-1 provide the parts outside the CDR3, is DVKVTQSSRYLVKRTGEKVFLECVQDMDHENMFWYRQDPGLGLRLIYFSYDVKMKEKGDIPEGYSVSREKKERFSLILESASTNQTSMYLCASRNRVRSTEALFGQGTRLTVV.

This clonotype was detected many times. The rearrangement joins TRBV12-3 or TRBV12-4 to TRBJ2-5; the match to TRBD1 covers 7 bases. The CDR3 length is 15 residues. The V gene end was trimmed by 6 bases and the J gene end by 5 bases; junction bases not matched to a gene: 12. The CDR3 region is CASSDRQGGVETQYF. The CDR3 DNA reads TGTGCCAGCAGCGATAGGCAAGGGGGCGTGGAGACCCAGTACTTC.

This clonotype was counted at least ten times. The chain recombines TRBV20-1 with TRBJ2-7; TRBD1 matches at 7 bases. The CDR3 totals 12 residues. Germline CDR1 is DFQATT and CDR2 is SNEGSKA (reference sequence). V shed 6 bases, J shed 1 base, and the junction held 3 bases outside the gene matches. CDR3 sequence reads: CSAPGQSYEQYF. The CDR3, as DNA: TGCAGTGCCCCGGGACAGTCCTACGAGCAGTACTTC.

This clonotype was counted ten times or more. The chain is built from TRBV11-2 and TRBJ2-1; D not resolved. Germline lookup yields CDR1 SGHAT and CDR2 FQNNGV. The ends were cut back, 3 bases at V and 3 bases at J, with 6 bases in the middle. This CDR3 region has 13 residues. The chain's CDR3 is CASSFTSYNEQFF. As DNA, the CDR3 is TGTGCCAGCAGCTTCACCAGCTACAATGAGCAGTTCTTC.

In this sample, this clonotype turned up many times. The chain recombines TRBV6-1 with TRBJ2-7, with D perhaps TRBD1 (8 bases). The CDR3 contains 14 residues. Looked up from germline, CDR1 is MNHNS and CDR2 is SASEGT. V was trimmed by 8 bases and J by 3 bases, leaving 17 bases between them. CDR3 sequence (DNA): TGTGCCAGCGAGAACAGGGGGGGCCACTACGAGCAGTACTTC. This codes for CASENRGGHYEQYF.

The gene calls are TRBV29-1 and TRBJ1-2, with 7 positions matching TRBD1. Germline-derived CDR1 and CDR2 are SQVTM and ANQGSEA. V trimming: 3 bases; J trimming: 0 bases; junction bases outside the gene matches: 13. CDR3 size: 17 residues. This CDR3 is CSVDSGTAKLSNYGYTF. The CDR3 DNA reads TGCAGCGTTGATTCCGGGACAGCTAAACTCTCTAACTATGGCTACACCTTC.

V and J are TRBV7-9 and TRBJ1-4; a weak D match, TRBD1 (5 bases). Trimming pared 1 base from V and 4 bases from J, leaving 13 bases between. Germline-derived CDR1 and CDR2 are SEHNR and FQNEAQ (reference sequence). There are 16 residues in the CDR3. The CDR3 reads CASSLVEGTLNEKLFF. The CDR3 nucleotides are TGTGCCAGCAGCTTAGTAGAAGGGACGCTTAATGAAAAACTGTTTTTT.

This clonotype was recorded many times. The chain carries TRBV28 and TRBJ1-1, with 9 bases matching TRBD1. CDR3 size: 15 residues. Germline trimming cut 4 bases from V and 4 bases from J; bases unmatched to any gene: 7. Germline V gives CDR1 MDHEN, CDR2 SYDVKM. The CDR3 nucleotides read TGTGCCAGCAGTTCCGGGACAGGGCCTGGCACTGAAGCTTTCTTT. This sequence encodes CASSSGTGPGTEAFF.

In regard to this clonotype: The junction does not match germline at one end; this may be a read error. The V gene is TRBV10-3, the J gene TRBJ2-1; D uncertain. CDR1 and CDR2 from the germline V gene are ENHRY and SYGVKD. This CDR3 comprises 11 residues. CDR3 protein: CAISLGNEQLF. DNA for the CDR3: TGTGCCATCAGCCTGGGGAATGAGCAACTCTTC.

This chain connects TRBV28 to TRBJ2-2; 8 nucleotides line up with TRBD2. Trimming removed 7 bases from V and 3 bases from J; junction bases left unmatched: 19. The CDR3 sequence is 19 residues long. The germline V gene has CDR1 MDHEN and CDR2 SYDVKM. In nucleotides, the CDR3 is TGTGCCAGCACTCCCCCCAGAGTAGCGGGATCGAGGGACACCGGGGAGCTGTTTTTT. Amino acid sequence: CASTPPRVAGSRDTGELFF.

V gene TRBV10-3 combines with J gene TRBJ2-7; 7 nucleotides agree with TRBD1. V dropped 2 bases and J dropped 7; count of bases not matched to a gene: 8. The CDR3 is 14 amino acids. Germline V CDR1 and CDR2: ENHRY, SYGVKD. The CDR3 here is CAISEKGALREQYF. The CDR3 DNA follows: TGTGCCATCAGTGAGAAGGGGGCGCTCAGAGAGCAGTACTTC.